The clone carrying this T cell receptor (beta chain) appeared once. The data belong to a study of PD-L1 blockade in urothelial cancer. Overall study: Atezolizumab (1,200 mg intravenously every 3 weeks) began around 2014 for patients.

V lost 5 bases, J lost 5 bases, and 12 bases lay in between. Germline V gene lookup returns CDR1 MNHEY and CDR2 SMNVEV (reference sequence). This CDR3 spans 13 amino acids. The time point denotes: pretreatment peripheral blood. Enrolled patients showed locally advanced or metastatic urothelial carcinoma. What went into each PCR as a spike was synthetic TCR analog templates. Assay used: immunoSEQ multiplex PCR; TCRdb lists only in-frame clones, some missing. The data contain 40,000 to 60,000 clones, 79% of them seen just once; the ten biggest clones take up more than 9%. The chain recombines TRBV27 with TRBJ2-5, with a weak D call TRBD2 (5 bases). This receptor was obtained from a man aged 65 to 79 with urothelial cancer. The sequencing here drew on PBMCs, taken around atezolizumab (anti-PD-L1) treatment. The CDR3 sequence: CASSARQRETQYF. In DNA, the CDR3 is TGTGCCAGCAGTGCGCGCCAGCGGGAGACCCAGTACTTC.